This T cell receptor (beta chain) is from a study of beta chain features in type 1 diabetes. What was sequenced were expressed TCRB transcripts, since all of the isolated RNA had been reverse transcribed. An average of around 3.9 million reads was obtained for naive, central memory and regulatory T cell samples. The method was immunoSEQ multiplex PCR; TCRdb's version includes in-frame clones alone and lacks a portion of them. The repertoire consists of 150,000 to 190,000 clones, with 11% occurring once and the leading ten covering about 1.9%. The CDR3 runs to 14 residues. V was clipped by 1 base and J by 6 bases; unmatched bases: 4. In germline, CDR1 is LNHNV, CDR2 YYDKDF (reference sequence). The table lists this clone with a few counts.

This chain connects TRBV15 to TRBJ1-1, with 8 bases that match TRBD1. Sequencing used central memory CD4+ T cells from blood. The clonotype was recovered from a man between 18 and 35 years old in good health. CDR3 region: CATSRGQGLSEAFF. The CDR3 DNA reads TGTGCCACCAGCAGAGGACAGGGGCTCTCTGAAGCTTTCTTT.